These 10 T cell receptor beta chains were all obtained from the same sample, sequenced in a study of blood T cell repertoires in COVID-19. TCRdb keeps only in-frame clones here, not all; method: immunoSEQ multiplex PCR. The table includes some 200,000 clones, about 89% detected once. What was sequenced was peripheral blood. Receptors originate from a middle-aged woman with acute or convalescent COVID-19.

The chain joins TRBV4-1 to TRBJ1-3; D remains ambiguous. This CDR3 comprises 16 residues. V was trimmed by 4 bases and J by 0 bases, leaving 13 bases between them. Germline V gives CDR1 MGHRA, CDR2 YSYEKL. This CDR3 reads CASSPVLSHSGNTIYF. CDR3 DNA: TGCGCCAGCAGCCCCGTATTAAGCCACTCTGGAAACACCATATATTTT.

This clone was observed at least ten times. This sequence joins TRBV5-1 and TRBJ1-6; D possibly corresponds to TRBD1 (6 bases). The CDR3 length is 14 residues. The V end lost 1 base, the J end lost 10 bases, and 12 bases lay between the germline ends. In germline, CDR1 is SGHRS, CDR2 YFSETQ. CDR3 residues: CASSLSGQSSPLHF. The CDR3 DNA follows: TGCGCCAGCAGCTTGTCTGGACAGTCCTCACCCCTCCACTTT.

V usage is TRBV5-1 and J usage is TRBJ2-1; D is ambiguous. The V and J ends lost 2 bases and 1 base respectively, with 7 bases between them. Germline values: CDR1 SGHRS, CDR2 YFSETQ. The CDR3 length is 14 residues. The CDR3 loop reads CASSLWSSYNEQFF. The CDR3 nucleotides are TGCGCCAGCAGCTTATGGAGTTCCTACAATGAGCAGTTCTTC.

The gene calls are TRBV10-2 and TRBJ1-1; D is undetermined. The germline CDR1 and CDR2 sequences are WSHSY and SAAADI. V was pared by 6 bases and J by 6 bases, with 17 bases between. The CDR3 loop spans 14 amino acids. This CDR3 is CASSSRAGGAEAFF. CDR3 sequence (DNA): TGCGCCAGCAGCTCCCGGGCCGGCGGGGCTGAAGCTTTCTTT.

The chain is built from TRBV5-1 and TRBJ2-6; D remains ambiguous. CDR3 length: 17 amino acids. The germline gives CDR1 SGHRS, CDR2 YFSETQ. The V gene lost 0 bases and the J gene lost 0 bases, with 10 bases spanning the gap. CDR3 DNA sequence: TGCGCCAGCAGCTTGGAATGGCTGAACTCTGGGGCCAACGTCCTGACTTTC. The encoded protein is CASSLEWLNSGANVLTF.

V is TRBV19 and J is TRBJ1-1, with D possibly TRBD1 on 5 matching bases. The germline V gene has CDR1 LNHDA and CDR2 SQIVND (reference sequence). V was trimmed by 5 bases and J by 2 bases, leaving 15 bases between them. The CDR3 loop spans 15 amino acids. The CDR3 here is CASSSRQLPNTEAFF. In DNA form, the CDR3 reads TGTGCCAGTAGTTCCAGACAGCTACCAAACACTGAAGCTTTCTTT.

The chain carries TRBV6-1 and TRBJ2-3, with TRBD2 matching 10 bases. The CDR3 is 15 residues long. CDR1 is MNHNS, CDR2 SASEGT, per germline. Trimming took 2 bases from V and 4 from J; bases not matched to a gene: 3. CDR3 amino acids: CASSEKSGGADTQYF. CDR3 bases: TGTGCCAGCAGTGAAAAAAGCGGGGGGGCAGATACGCAGTATTTT.

This clone was seen only once. The chain employs TRBV2 and TRBJ1-2, with D possibly TRBD1 on 6 matching bases. This CDR3 spans 14 amino acids. Trimming shortened V by 7 bases and J by 8 bases, and 20 bases separated the two germline ends. From germline, CDR1 is SNHLY and CDR2 FYNNEI. The CDR3 protein is CASTSERGLVGYTF. The CDR3 DNA sequence: TGTGCCAGCACTTCAGAGAGGGGGTTGGTAGGCTACACCTTC. Full variable domain (rest looked up from reference TRBV2 and TRBJ1-2): EPEVTQTPSHQVTQMGQEVILRCVPISNHLYFYWYRQILGQKVEFLVSFYNNEISEKSEIFDDQFSVERPDGSNFTLKIRSTKLEDSAMYFCASTSERGLVGYTFGSGTRLTVV.

The chain combines TRBV6-2 or TRBV6-3 with TRBJ1-5; D is uncertain. Germline V gives CDR1 MNHEY, CDR2 SVGEGT. V lost 0 bases, J lost 0 bases, and 9 bases lay in between. This CDR3 has 16 amino acids. The CDR3 sequence is CASSYSGTTSNQPQHF. CDR3 coding DNA: TGTGCCAGCAGTTACTCGGGCACCACTAGCAATCAGCCCCAGCATTTT.

The chain uses TRBV14 and TRBJ1-1; TRBD1 aligns across 7 bases. Germline CDR1 and CDR2: SGHDN and FVKESK. There are 15 residues in the CDR3. Trimming at V came to 4 bases and at J to 0 bases, leaving 5 bases not matched to a gene. CDR3 amino acids: CASSLRQGLNTEAFF. The CDR3 region has the DNA TGTGCCAGCAGCCTTAGACAGGGTTTGAACACTGAAGCTTTCTTT.